The 29 T cell receptor beta chains presented below share a single source sample, sequenced in a study of cytomegalovirus exposure and HLA in healthy donors. PCR amplification relied on 60 Vbeta primers (plus 13 Jbeta primers). Generated by immunoSEQ multiplex PCR, the TCRdb table keeps only in-frame clones and is missing some. The sample consists of 150,000 to 200,000 clones, 83% of them appearing once. The specimen was PBMCs. The receptors were sampled from a man over 45 in good health and CMV-seropositive.

The chain joins TRBV19 to TRBJ2-3, with D perhaps TRBD1 (6 bases). This CDR3 region has 13 residues. Germline CDR1 is LNHDA and CDR2 is SQIVND (reference sequence). The ends were cut back, 4 bases at V and 5 bases at J, with 10 bases in the middle. As DNA, the CDR3 is TGTGCCAGTAGTAACAGGGTGGGAGATACGCAGTATTTT. This gives the protein CASSNRVGDTQYF.

J is TRBJ2-3 and V is TRBV5-1; 7 bases match TRBD1. V trimming: 7 bases; J trimming: 2 bases; junction bases outside the gene matches: 16. Germline assignment: CDR1 SGHRS and CDR2 YFSETQ. The CDR3 is 17 amino acids. In DNA, the CDR3 is TGCGCCAGCGTTGAGGGGGCGGAGATTTCCTTCACAGATACGCAGTATTTT. It translates to CASVEGAEISFTDTQYF.

CDR3 bases: TGCGCCAGCAGCTTCAACGCAGGGGGCACTGAAGCTTTCTTT. Translated, it gives CASSFNAGGTEAFF. J is TRBJ1-1 and V is TRBV5-1; 7 nucleotides agree with TRBD1. With V trimmed by 2 bases and J by 4 bases, 5 bases remained unmatched. Germline assignment: CDR1 SGHRS and CDR2 YFSETQ. This CDR3 region has 14 residues.

This chain connects TRBV19 to TRBJ1-3; D gene uncertain. The V gene lost 5 bases and the J gene lost 0 bases, with 11 bases spanning the gap. The germline CDR1 and CDR2 sequences are LNHDA and SQIVND (reference sequence). The CDR3 loop spans 15 amino acids. The CDR3 loop reads CASSVDSSSGNTIYF. The DNA for the CDR3 is TGTGCCAGTAGTGTCGACTCAAGCTCTGGAAACACCATATATTTT.

The chain employs TRBV4-1 and TRBJ2-5, with a tentative D call TRBD1 (7 bases). CDR3 length equals 15 residues. Deletions cut 1 base from V and 3 bases from J, with 12 bases between. The germline V gene encodes CDR1 MGHRA and CDR2 YSYEKL. The CDR3 DNA reads as TGCGCCAGCAGCCAAGGGTTCAGGGGGGAAGAGACCCAGTACTTC. Its translation: CASSQGFRGEETQYF.

Here the CDR3 reads CASRTGFEQFF. CDR3 coding DNA: TGTGCCAGTAGGACAGGGTTCGAGCAGTTCTTC. The chain is built from TRBV19 and TRBJ2-1, with TRBD1 identical over 7 bases. Germline loops: CDR1 LNHDA, CDR2 SQIVND (reference sequence). The V segment lost 6 bases and the J segment 10 bases; nucleotides outside the gene matches: 3. CDR3 length: 11 residues.

This chain links TRBV6-5 with TRBJ2-6, with 7 nucleotides matching TRBD1. V shed 2 bases and J 2 bases; nucleotides not matched to a gene: 3. CDR1 and CDR2 from the germline V gene are MNHEY and SVGAGI. The CDR3 runs to 16 residues. CDR3 DNA sequence: TGTGCCAGCAGTTACCCCGGGACAGCTGGGGCCAACGTCCTGACTTTC. The encoded protein is CASSYPGTAGANVLTF.

As for this clone: Other DNA sequences of this sample code for an identical CDR3. The chain couples TRBV19 to TRBJ2-1; D possibly corresponds to TRBD2 (5 bases). Trimming pared 5 bases from V and 2 bases from J, leaving 10 bases between. The germline V gene has CDR1 LNHDA and CDR2 SQIVND (reference sequence). The CDR3 covers 14 residues. CDR3 sequence: CASSGGGPYNEQFF. CDR3 DNA sequence: TGTGCCAGTAGTGGCGGCGGGCCCTACAATGAGCAGTTCTTC.

This chain uses TRBV4-1 with TRBJ1-6; D is ambiguous. CDR3 size: 15 residues. Germline CDR1 and CDR2: MGHRA and YSYEKL. V was cut by 0 bases and J by 7 bases, with 10 bases left in between. DNA for the CDR3: TGCGCCAGCAGCCAAGATAGGGTAGCGAATTCACCCCTCCACTTT. It translates to CASSQDRVANSPLHF.

V is TRBV7-9 and J is TRBJ1-2, with D unresolved. The germline V gene encodes CDR1 SEHNR and CDR2 FQNEAQ (reference sequence). The V end was cut by 6 bases, the J end by 2 bases, with 10 bases between. The CDR3 has 13 residues. CDR3 bases: TGTGCCAGCAGGGAGGGCGAGAACTATGGCTACACCTTC. Translated: CASREGENYGYTF.

The gene calls are TRBV13 and TRBJ2-7, with 8 bases fitting TRBD2. This CDR3 has 14 amino acids. J was trimmed by 5 bases and V by 5 bases; bases with no gene match: 8. The germline V gene has CDR1 PRHDT and CDR2 FYEKMQ (reference sequence). The CDR3 spells CASSQAGVIDEQYF. The DNA of the CDR3 is TGTGCCAGCAGCCAAGCGGGGGTGATCGACGAGCAGTACTTC.

This chain links TRBV28 with TRBJ1-4; TRBD1 is a possible D gene (6 bases). Per the germline V gene, CDR1 is MDHEN and CDR2 is SYDVKM. This CDR3 spans 13 amino acids. Trimming stripped 1 base from V and 15 bases from J, with 15 bases between. The CDR3 protein is CASSLYEGRGVFF. Here the CDR3 DNA reads TGTGCCAGCAGTTTATATGAGGGCAGGGGAGTGTTTTTT.

Note on this clone: At one end, the junction sequence differs from germline, possibly due to a read error. The sample has other DNA sequences that encode this CDR3 too. This rearrangement joins TRBV5-1 to TRBJ1-5; TRBD1 is a possible D gene (5 bases). Germline CDR1 and CDR2: SGHRS and YFSETQ. CDR3 size: 15 residues. CDR3 residues: CASSLEGDGNQPQHF. The CDR3 coding sequence is TGCGCCAGCAGTTTGGAAGGGGATGGCAATCAGCCCCAGCATTTT.

The rearrangement uses TRBV7-9 and TRBJ1-1; maybe TRBD1 (5 bases). CDR1 and CDR2 (germline): SEHNR, FQNEAQ (reference sequence). The CDR3 spans 14 residues. Between the trimmed V and J ends, which lost 0 bases and 3 bases, there was a span of 8 bases. CDR3 nucleotide sequence: TGTGCCAGCAGCTTAGCGGGGGGTTACACTGAAGCTTTCTTT. It is translated as CASSLAGGYTEAFF.

This chain connects TRBV5-1 to TRBJ2-1; D not resolved. This CDR3 region has 15 residues. Trimming shortened V by 1 base and J by 0 bases, and 8 bases separated the two germline ends. The V gene's germline CDR1 is SGHRS and CDR2 YFSETQ. CDR3 residues: CASSLQQTSYNEQFF. The CDR3 nucleotides are TGCGCCAGCAGCTTGCAACAAACCTCCTACAATGAGCAGTTCTTC. The full variable domain, with the rest looked up from reference TRBV5-1 and TRBJ2-1, is KAGVTQTPRYLIKTRGQQVTLSCSPISGHRSVSWYQQTPGQGLQFLFEYFSETQRNKGNFPGRFSGRQFSNSRSEMNVSTLELGDSALYLCASSLQQTSYNEQFFGPGTRLTVL.

This chain joins TRBV23-1 and TRBJ1-1; 8 nucleotides agree with TRBD1. TRBV23-1 is flagged as an ORF with uncertain function. The CDR3 extends over 16 amino acids. The V and J ends lost 4 bases and 1 base, in that order; junction bases with no gene match: 8. The CDR3 is CASSRGQVPRNTEAFF. CDR3 DNA: TGCGCCAGCAGTCGGGGACAGGTCCCTAGGAACACTGAAGCTTTCTTT.

This clone was picked up a small number of times. The genes are TRBV19 and TRBJ2-5; D may be TRBD1 (5 bases). Germline CDR1 reads LNHDA; CDR2 reads SQIVND (reference sequence). Trimming removed 0 bases from V and 4 bases from J, with 15 bases in between. This CDR3 region has 16 residues. Here the CDR3 reads CASSIDHSQGPETQYF. The CDR3 coding sequence is TGTGCCAGTAGTATAGATCACAGCCAGGGCCCAGAGACCCAGTACTTC.

This chain uses TRBV5-5 with TRBJ1-2, with D unresolved. Germline values: CDR1 SGHKS, CDR2 YYEKEE (reference sequence). The CDR3 length is 14 residues. The germline V and J ends were trimmed by 2 bases and 5 bases, with 13 bases remaining between them. This CDR3 is CASSLEPVVYGYTF. CDR3 DNA: TGTGCCAGCAGCTTAGAGCCGGTGGTGTATGGCTACACCTTC.

J is TRBJ2-5 and V is TRBV29-1; 7 bases match TRBD2. Germline lookup yields CDR1 SQVTM and CDR2 ANQGSEA. CDR3 length: 13 amino acids. After removal of 3 bases from V and 5 bases from J, the junction contained 6 bases not matched to a gene. CDR3 sequence (DNA): TGCAGCGTTGATCGTGCGGGGGATGAGACCCAGTACTTC. Translation: CSVDRAGDETQYF.

The rearrangement joins TRBV7-8 to TRBJ2-3; 10 bases match TRBD2. CDR3 length equals 18 residues. Trimming cost V 2 bases and J 2 bases; bases outside gene matches: 10. Per the germline V gene, CDR1 is SGHVS and CDR2 is FQNEAQ. This chain's CDR3 is CASSLTTSTSGSTDTQYF. The CDR3 DNA reads TGTGCCAGCAGCTTAACCACCTCGACTAGCGGGTCCACAGATACGCAGTATTTT.

The chain combines TRBV28 with TRBJ1-2; 11 nucleotides match TRBD1. Germline V gene data show CDR1 as MDHEN and CDR2 as SYDVKM. CDR3 length equals 14 residues. Losses at the gene ends were 6 bases for V and 7 bases for J; bases not matched to a gene: 7. In DNA form, the CDR3 reads TGTGCCAGCAGGACCACCGGGACAGGGGGTGGCTACACCTTC. Its protein product is CASRTTGTGGGYTF.

The V and J genes are TRBV28 and TRBJ1-2; 9 bases are a match to TRBD1. Germline V gene lookup returns CDR1 MDHEN and CDR2 SYDVKM. The V and J ends lost 9 bases and 7 bases, in that order; junction bases with no gene match: 9. CDR3 length: 13 amino acids. CDR3 bases: TGTGCCAGTTTACCGGGACAGGGTGCTGGCTACACCTTC. Translating gives CASLPGQGAGYTF.

J is TRBJ2-5 and V is TRBV25-1; TRBD2 aligns across 13 bases. Germline V gives CDR1 MGHDK, CDR2 SYGVNS. The ends lost 1 base at V and 1 base at J; junction bases unmatched: 6. The CDR3 totals 18 residues. The CDR3 DNA follows: TGTGCCAGCAGTGAATTACTAGCGGGAGGGCCCCCCCAAGAGACCCAGTACTTC. It specifies CASSELLAGGPPQETQYF.

The chain has TRBV7-6 and TRBJ2-5; D perhaps matches TRBD2 (6 bases). The CDR3 consists of 14 residues. Deletions cut 5 bases from V and 5 bases from J, with 15 bases between. The germline gives CDR1 SGHVS, CDR2 FNYEAQ. DNA for the CDR3: TGTGCCAGCAGCCCCTCCGGGACTTGGGAGACCCAGTACTTC. It yields the protein CASSPSGTWETQYF.

The chain combines TRBV29-1 with TRBJ1-2; 11 nucleotides line up with TRBD1. V lost 3 bases, J lost 8 bases, and 5 bases stayed unmatched. The CDR3 consists of 13 residues. In germline, CDR1 is SQVTM, CDR2 ANQGSEA. The DNA for the CDR3 is TGCAGCGTTGATCTTGGGACAGGGGGGGGCTACACCTTC. Translation gives CSVDLGTGGGYTF.

The rearrangement joins TRBV5-4 to TRBJ1-2, with D perhaps matching TRBD1 (5 bases). With 1 base removed from V and 5 bases from J, the gap between germline ends came to 9 bases. The CDR3 extends over 13 amino acids. Germline lookup yields CDR1 SGHNT and CDR2 YYREEE (reference sequence). The CDR3 DNA sequence: TGTGCCAGCAGCTTGCAGGGCCCTTATGGCTACACCTTC. This codes for CASSLQGPYGYTF.

This clone was recorded a few times. This CDR3 reads CASSSRLAGYTGELFF. DNA for the CDR3: TGTGCCAGCAGCTCCAGACTAGCGGGATACACCGGGGAGCTGTTTTTT. The chain combines TRBV7-2 with TRBJ2-2, with 11 nucleotides matching TRBD2. The CDR3 runs to 16 residues. With 4 bases clipped from V and 3 bases from J, the junction kept 4 bases outside the gene matches. Germline V gene data show CDR1 as SGHTA and CDR2 as FQGNSA.

The chain couples TRBV7-2 to TRBJ2-5, with D possibly being TRBD2 (7 bases). Germline CDR1 reads SGHTA; CDR2 reads FQGNSA. V was cut by 1 base and J by 4 bases, with 10 bases left in between. CDR3 size: 14 residues. Written as DNA, the CDR3 is TGTGCCAGCAGCTTAGAGGCGGGGGCAGAGACCCAGTACTTC. The encoded protein is CASSLEAGAETQYF.

This clone was seen just once. This chain links TRBV5-1 with TRBJ1-6; 7 bases are shared with TRBD1. V shed 5 bases and J 8 bases; nucleotides not matched to a gene: 10. CDR3 length: 15 amino acids. Looked up from germline, CDR1 is SGHRS and CDR2 is YFSETQ. This CDR3 is CASRGDSYPDSPLHF. The CDR3 nucleotides read TGCGCCAGCAGAGGGGACAGTTATCCGGATTCACCCCTCCACTTT. The whole variable domain, filled in from reference TRBV5-1 and TRBJ1-6, reads KAGVTQTPRYLIKTRGQQVTLSCSPISGHRSVSWYQQTPGQGLQFLFEYFSETQRNKGNFPGRFSGRQFSNSRSEMNVSTLELGDSALYLCASRGDSYPDSPLHFGNGTRLTVT.